One and the same sample provided the 5 T cell receptor beta chains below, sequenced in a study of T cells in Graves' hyperthyroidism and ophthalmopathy. Authors of the study amplified TCR beta CDR3 regions from RNA transcripts. HTBI primers drove first-round RT-PCR of the TCR CDR3. TCRdb re-derived calls from the multiplex PCR reads in MiXCR, one entry per CDR3 protein. Found here are approximately 320,000 distinct CDR3 sequences, around 16% of them singletons; the top ten hold around 34%. Sequencing used blood. The source of these receptors is a man under 40 with Graves' hyperthyroidism.

J is TRBJ2-3 and V is TRBV4-1; 13 bases fit TRBD2. Germline CDR1 reads MGHRA; CDR2 reads YSYEKL. The V and J ends lost 1 base and 3 bases, in that order; junction bases with no gene match: 1. CDR3 length: 16 residues. The CDR3 sequence is CASSQGTSGRTDTQYF. The CDR3 DNA reads as TGCGCCAGCAGCCAAGGGACTAGCGGGAGAACAGATACGCAGTATTTT.

This clonotype came up many times. The J gene is TRBJ2-1, the V gene TRBV30, with 10 nucleotides matching TRBD1. Germline V gene sequence: CDR1 GTSNPN, CDR2 SVGIG (reference sequence). Trimming cost V 0 bases and J 8 bases; bases outside gene matches: 4. The CDR3 length is 14 residues. The CDR3 DNA reads as TGTGCCTGGAGTGTGGGACAGGGGTCCGATGAGCAGTTCTTC. Translated, it gives CAWSVGQGSDEQFF.

The CDR3, as DNA: TGTGCCAGCAGCCATATGAGTCGGGACAGTAAAGAGACCCAGTACTTC. Translation gives CASSHMSRDSKETQYF. The chain has TRBV3-1 and TRBJ2-5; TRBD1 aligns across 7 bases. CDR1 is LGHDT, CDR2 YNNKEL, per germline (reference sequence). J was trimmed by 3 bases and V by 3 bases; bases with no gene match: 10. The CDR3 runs to 16 residues.

This clonotype was counted at least ten times. J is TRBJ2-3 and V is TRBV27, with 7 bases that match TRBD1. This CDR3 region has 14 residues. Germline V lookup: CDR1 MNHEY, CDR2 SMNVEV (reference sequence). Trimming at V came to 3 bases and at J to 2 bases, leaving 2 bases not matched to a gene. CDR3 amino acids: CASSLDRPTDTQYF. The DNA for the CDR3 is TGTGCCAGCAGTTTGGACAGGCCCACAGATACGCAGTATTTT.

This clonotype was seen a handful of times. The rearrangement uses TRBV5-1 and TRBJ2-5; D ambiguous. The CDR3 totals 16 residues. Germline V CDR1 and CDR2: SGHRS, YFSETQ. The ends were cut back, 3 bases at V and 2 bases at J, with 17 bases in the middle. This CDR3 reads CASSSVVGTAQETQYF. CDR3 sequence (DNA): TGCGCCAGCAGCTCGGTTGTTGGTACAGCACAAGAGACCCAGTACTTC. The complete variable domain, with remaining parts taken from reference TRBV5-1 and TRBJ2-5, reads KAGVTQTPRYLIKTRGQQVTLSCSPISGHRSVSWYQQTPGQGLQFLFEYFSETQRNKGNFPGRFSGRQFSNSRSEMNVSTLELGDSALYLCASSSVVGTAQETQYFGPGTRLLVL.